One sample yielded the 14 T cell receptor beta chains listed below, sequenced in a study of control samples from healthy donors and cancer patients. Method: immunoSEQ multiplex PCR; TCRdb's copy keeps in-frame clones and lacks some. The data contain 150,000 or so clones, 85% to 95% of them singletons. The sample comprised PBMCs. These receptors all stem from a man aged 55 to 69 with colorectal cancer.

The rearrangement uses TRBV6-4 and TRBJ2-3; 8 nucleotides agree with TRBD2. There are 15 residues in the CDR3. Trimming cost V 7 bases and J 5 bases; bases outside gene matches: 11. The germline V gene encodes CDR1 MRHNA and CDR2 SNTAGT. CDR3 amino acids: CASIGGGLGKDTQYF. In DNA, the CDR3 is TGTGCCAGCATCGGCGGGGGACTAGGGAAAGATACGCAGTATTTT.

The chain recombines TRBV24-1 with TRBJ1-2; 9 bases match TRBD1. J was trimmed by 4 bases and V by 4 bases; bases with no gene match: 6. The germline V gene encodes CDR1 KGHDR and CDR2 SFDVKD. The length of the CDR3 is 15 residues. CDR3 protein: CATSDSTGGGYGYTF. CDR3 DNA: TGTGCCACCAGTGACTCGACAGGGGGAGGCTATGGCTACACCTTC.

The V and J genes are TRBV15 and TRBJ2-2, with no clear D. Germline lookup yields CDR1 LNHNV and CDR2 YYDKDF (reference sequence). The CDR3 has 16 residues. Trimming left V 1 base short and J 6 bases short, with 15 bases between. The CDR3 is CATSRVATILAGELFF. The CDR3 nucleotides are TGTGCCACCAGCAGAGTGGCGACAATCTTGGCCGGGGAGCTGTTTTTT.

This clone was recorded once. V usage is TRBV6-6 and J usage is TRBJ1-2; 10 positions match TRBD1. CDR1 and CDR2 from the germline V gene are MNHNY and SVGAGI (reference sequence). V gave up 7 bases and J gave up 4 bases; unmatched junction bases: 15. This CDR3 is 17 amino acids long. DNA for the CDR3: TGTGCCAGCACTCGGGACAGGGGATATGAACTTAGCTATGGCTACACCTTC. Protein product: CASTRDRGYELSYGYTF.

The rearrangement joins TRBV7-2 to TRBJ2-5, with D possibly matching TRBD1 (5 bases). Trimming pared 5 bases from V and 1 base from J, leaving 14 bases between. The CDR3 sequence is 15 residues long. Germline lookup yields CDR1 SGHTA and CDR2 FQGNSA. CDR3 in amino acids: CASSLGEGFQETQYF. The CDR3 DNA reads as TGTGCCAGCAGCCTAGGGGAAGGGTTCCAAGAGACCCAGTACTTC.

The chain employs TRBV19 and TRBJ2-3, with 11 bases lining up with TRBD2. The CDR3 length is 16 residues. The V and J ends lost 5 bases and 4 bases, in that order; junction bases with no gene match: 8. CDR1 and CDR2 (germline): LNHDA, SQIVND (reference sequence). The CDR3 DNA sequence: TGTGCCAGTAGTTCGCTTAGCGGGGGGGCGTCAGATACGCAGTATTTT. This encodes CASSSLSGGASDTQYF.

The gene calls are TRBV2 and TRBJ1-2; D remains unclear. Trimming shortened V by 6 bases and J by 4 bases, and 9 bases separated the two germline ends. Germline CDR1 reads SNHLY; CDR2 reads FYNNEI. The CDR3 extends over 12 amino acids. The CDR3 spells CASSPDPYGYTF. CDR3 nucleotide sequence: TGTGCCAGCAGCCCGGACCCCTATGGCTACACCTTC.

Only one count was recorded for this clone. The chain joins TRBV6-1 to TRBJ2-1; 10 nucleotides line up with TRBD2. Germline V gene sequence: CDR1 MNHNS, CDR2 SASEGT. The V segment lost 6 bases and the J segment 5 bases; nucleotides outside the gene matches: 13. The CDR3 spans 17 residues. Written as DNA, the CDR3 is TGTGCCAGCAGGGAAACGCTACGTACTAGCGGGGACAATGAGCAGTTCTTC. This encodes CASRETLRTSGDNEQFF.

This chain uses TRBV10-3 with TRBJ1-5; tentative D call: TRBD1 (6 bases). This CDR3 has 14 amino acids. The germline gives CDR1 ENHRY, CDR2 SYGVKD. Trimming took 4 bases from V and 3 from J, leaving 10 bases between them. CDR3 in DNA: TGTGCCATCAGTGGACAGGAGAACAATCAGCCCCAGCATTTT. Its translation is CAISGQENNQPQHF.

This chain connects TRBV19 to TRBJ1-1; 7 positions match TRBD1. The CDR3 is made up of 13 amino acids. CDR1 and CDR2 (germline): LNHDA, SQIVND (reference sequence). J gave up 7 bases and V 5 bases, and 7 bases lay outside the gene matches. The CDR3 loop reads CASSPGTVGEAFF. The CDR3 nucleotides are TGTGCCAGTAGTCCAGGGACAGTTGGTGAAGCTTTCTTT.

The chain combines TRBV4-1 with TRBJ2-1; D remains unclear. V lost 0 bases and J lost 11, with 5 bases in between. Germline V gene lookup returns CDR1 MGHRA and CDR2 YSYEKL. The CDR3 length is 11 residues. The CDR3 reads CASSQDKKQFF. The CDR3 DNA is TGCGCCAGCAGCCAAGATAAGAAGCAGTTCTTC.

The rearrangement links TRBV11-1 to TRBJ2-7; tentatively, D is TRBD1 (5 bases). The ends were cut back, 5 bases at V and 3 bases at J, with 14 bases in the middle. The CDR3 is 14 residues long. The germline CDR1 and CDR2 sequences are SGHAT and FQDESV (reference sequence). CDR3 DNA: TGTGCCAGCAGCCTGACAGAAAACTACTACGAGCAGTACTTC. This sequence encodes CASSLTENYYEQYF.

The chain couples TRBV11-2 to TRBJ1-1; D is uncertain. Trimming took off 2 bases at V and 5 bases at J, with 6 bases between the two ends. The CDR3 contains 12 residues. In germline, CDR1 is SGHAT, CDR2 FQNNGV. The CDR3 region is CASSLSHTEAFF. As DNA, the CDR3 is TGTGCCAGCAGCTTAAGCCATACTGAAGCTTTCTTT.

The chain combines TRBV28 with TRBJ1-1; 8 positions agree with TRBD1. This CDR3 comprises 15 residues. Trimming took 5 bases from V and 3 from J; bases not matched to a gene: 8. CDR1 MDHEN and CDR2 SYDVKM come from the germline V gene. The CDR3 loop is CASSLRQGQYTEAFF. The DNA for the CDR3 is TGTGCCAGCAGTCTTCGACAGGGGCAGTACACTGAAGCTTTCTTT.